This T cell receptor beta chain was captured by sequencing in a study of cytomegalovirus exposure and HLA in healthy donors. V shed 0 bases and J shed 1 base, with 8 bases lying between them. The germline CDR1 and CDR2 sequences are SGDLS and YYNGEE. The CDR3 consists of 15 residues. PCR employed 60 Vbeta and 13 Jbeta primers. Assay used: immunoSEQ multiplex PCR; TCRdb lists only in-frame clones, some missing. Of 95,000 to 130,000 clones in the sample, roughly 9.9% were seen once. The sequence was collected from a man aged 25 to 40 in good health and CMV-seronegative. The chain uses TRBV9 and TRBJ1-3, with a tentative D call TRBD1 (6 bases). Material: PBMCs. The CDR3 coding sequence is TGTGCCAGCAGCGTAGGGACAGTGTCTGGAAACACCATATATTTT. Residues: CASSVGTVSGNTIYF.